Listed below are T cell receptor beta chains from one sample, sequenced in a study of T-cell reconstitution after alpha-beta-depleted transplantation in children. MiXCR, applied by TCRdb to the PCR reads, yields one record per CDR3 protein. Altogether 250,000 to 300,000 distinct CDR3 sequences are present, 9.9% being singletons, with the ten largest covering over 9%. The sequenced sample was PBMCs from the stem cell graft donor, obtained from the stem cell graft. Source of these receptors: a human donor who donated a stem cell graft to a child with SCID. CDR3s include the opening cysteine and the closing phenylalanine or tryptophan. The order of the fields is D gene, clone size, J gene, V gene, CDR3 DNA, CDR3 protein. A D gene is named only where the DNA matches it firmly. For some rows the clone size is stated as once, few or many, or as a class when expanded; others skip it.

>NA|NA|TRBJ2-4|TRBV4-2
TGTGCCAGCAGCCAAGTTAGGAGAGGGCCGGGCATTCAGTACTTC
CASSQVRRGPGIQYF
>NA|NA|TRBJ1-1|TRBV12-3/TRBV12-4
TGTACCTTCAGTTTAGAGAAAGGTTTGGGGGGATGGAACACTGAAGCTTTCTTT
CTFSLEKGLGGWNTEAFF
>TRBD2|NA|TRBJ2-1|TRBV7-9
TGTGCCACCACCGGGCGGGGGGTACTCAATGAGCAGTTCTTC
CATTGRGVLNEQFF
>TRBD2|many|TRBJ2-5|TRBV6-5
TGTGCCAGCAGTTACTCCCCGACTAGCGTAAAGACCCAGTACTTC
CASSYSPTSVKTQYF
>TRBD2|NA|TRBJ2-1|TRBV6-2/TRBV6-3
TGTGCCAGCAGTTACCCTTGGGCGGGGGGGCAAAATGAGCAGTTCTTC
CASSYPWAGGQNEQFF
>NA|many|TRBJ1-1|TRBV20-1
TGCAGTGCCATAGAGGGGACTCTCCCTGAAGCTTTCTTT
CSAIEGTLPEAFF
>TRBD1|once|TRBJ2-7|TRBV4-1
TGCGCCGGCAGCCAGGCCGGGACAGGGTCGAACGAGCAGTACTTC
CAGSQAGTGSNEQYF
>TRBD1|NA|TRBJ1-2|TRBV5-8
TGTGCCAGCAGCTTGTTTGGGACAGGAGCTCCGGGGTTTGGCTACACCTTC
CASSLFGTGAPGFGYTF
>NA|many|TRBJ2-1|TRBV7-3
TGTGCCAGCAGCTTAGACTCCTTCTACAATGAGCAGTTCTTC
CASSLDSFYNEQFF
>NA|few|TRBJ1-1|TRBV12-3/TRBV12-4
TGTGCCAGCATGTCAGCGTTGAGGTACACTGAAGCTTTCTTT
CASMSALRYTEAFF
>TRBD2|many|TRBJ2-3|TRBV5-1
TGCGCCAGCAGCTTCCTAGCGGGGGAAGGCACAGATACGCAGTATTTT
CASSFLAGEGTDTQYF
>TRBD1|few|TRBJ1-1|TRBV29-1
TGCAGCGTATTGACAGGGGATCGCACTGAAGCTTTCTTT
CSVLTGDRTEAFF
>TRBD1|NA|TRBJ1-2|TRBV6-1
TGTGCCAGCAGTGAAGATAACAGGGGGCAGGGGGGATATGGCTACACCTTC
CASSEDNRGQGGYGYTF
>NA|many|TRBJ1-1|TRBV2
TGTGCCAGCAGTTGGAGGGATATGAACACTGAAGCTTTCTTT
CASSWRDMNTEAFF
>TRBD1|NA|TRBJ2-5|TRBV5-1
TGCGCCAGCAGCTTGACAGTGGCAGGGGGCGGATTTGCGGAGACCCAGTACTTC
CASSLTVAGGGFAETQYF
>NA|few|TRBJ2-7|TRBV2
TGTGCCACTCGCTCCTCTCGCTACGAGCAGTACTTC
CATRSSRYEQYF
>NA|many|TRBJ2-1|TRBV7-8
TGTGCCAGCAGCTTAGCGGTTGCGGGGCCCTCCTACAATGAGCAGTTCTTC
CASSLAVAGPSYNEQFF
>TRBD2|NA|TRBJ2-1|TRBV14
TGTGCCAGCAGCCGTGGACTAGTTTTCGATGAGCAGTTCTTC
CASSRGLVFDEQFF
>TRBD1|once|TRBJ2-7|TRBV2
TGTGCCAGCAGAGGGACAGAAGTTTCCTACGAGCAGTACTTC
CASRGTEVSYEQYF
>NA|few|TRBJ1-1|TRBV2
TGTGCCAGCAGAATGCCCGGGACGGGGAACACTGAAGCTTTCTTT
CASRMPGTGNTEAFF
>NA|NA|TRBJ2-4|TRBV20-1
TGCAGTGCACCGAACAGGAACAACAAAAACATTCAGTACTTC
CSAPNRNNKNIQYF
>NA|NA|TRBJ2-3|TRBV19
TGTGCCAGTAGTTCCGGGAGAACAGATACGCAGTATTTT
CASSSGRTDTQYF
>TRBD2|few|TRBJ2-5|TRBV29-1
TGCAGCGTTGGCGGTCTAGCGGGGGGGCCCGGGACCCAGTACTTC
CSVGGLAGGPGTQYF
>TRBD1|few|TRBJ1-4|TRBV12-3/TRBV12-4
TGTGCCAGCAGTTTAACAGGGGGAGTCAATGAAAAACTGTTTTTT
CASSLTGGVNEKLFF
>NA|NA|TRBJ2-3|TRBV10-3
TGTGCCATCAGTTCAGACAGCACAGATACGCAGTATTTT
CAISSDSTDTQYF
>TRBD1|NA|TRBJ2-7|TRBV20-1
TGCAGTGCTAGGCCCCGGGACAGGGGTGCCCTCTACGAGCAGTACTTC
CSARPRDRGALYEQYF
>NA|NA|TRBJ2-2|TRBV5-1
TGCGCCAGCAGCTTGCAGGGGCAGGGGGGCACCGGGGAGCTGTTTTTT
CASSLQGQGGTGELFF
>TRBD1|few|TRBJ2-3|TRBV7-3
TGTGCCAGCAGCTGGGACAGGGACACAGATACGCAGTATTTT
CASSWDRDTDTQYF
>NA|few|TRBJ1-2|TRBV15
TGTGCCACCAGCGGCGGGAGGGGTGGGAACTATGGCTACACCTTC
CATSGGRGGNYGYTF
>NA|few|TRBJ2-2|TRBV21-1
TGTGCCAGCAGCAAAGGGAGAGGCAGGGCTTCTGCCGGGGAGCTGTTTTTT
CASSKGRGRASAGELFF
>NA|many|TRBJ2-1|TRBV12-3/TRBV12-4
TGTGCCAGCAGTCCGACTTACAATGAGCAGTTCTTC
CASSPTYNEQFF
>NA|NA|TRBJ1-2|TRBV28
TGTGCCAGCAGTTTAAAGTTTTATGGCTACACCTTC
CASSLKFYGYTF
>TRBD1|many|TRBJ2-7|TRBV10-3
TGTGCCATCAGTGAGTCGCTTGGACAGGGTGATGAGCAGTACTTC
CAISESLGQGDEQYF
>NA|many|TRBJ1-4|TRBV2
TGTGCCAGCAGTGAAGTAGGGCCCCCTAATGAAAAACTGTTTTTT
CASSEVGPPNEKLFF
>TRBD2|NA|TRBJ2-3|TRBV3-1
TGTGCCAGCAGCCTGACTAGCGGGGTCACAGATACGCAGTATTTT
CASSLTSGVTDTQYF
>TRBD1|many|TRBJ2-7|TRBV29-1
TGCAGCGTTACAGGGGACACCTACGAGCAGTACTTC
CSVTGDTYEQYF
>TRBD2|few|TRBJ2-3|TRBV20-1
TGCAGTGCTAGACGAAGCGGGGACTGGGATACGCAGTATTTT
CSARRSGDWDTQYF
>TRBD1|few|TRBJ2-7|TRBV5-1
TGCGCCAGCAGCTGGACACAGGGGGCTGTGTACGAGCAGTACTTC
CASSWTQGAVYEQYF
>NA|few|TRBJ2-2|TRBV11-1
TGTGCCAGCAGCTTAGCGCATGACAGTGTCCTCATTTCCGGGGAGCTGTTTTTT
CASSLAHDSVLISGELFF
>TRBD1|few|TRBJ1-5|TRBV10-3
TGTGCCATCAGTGACCCCAGACAGGGGGTGAATCAGCCCCAGCATTTT
CAISDPRQGVNQPQHF
>TRBD1|once|TRBJ2-6|TRBV5-5
TGTGCCAGCAGCTCGCGACAGGGCCCTGGGGCCAACGTCCTGACTTTC
CASSSRQGPGANVLTF
>NA|few|TRBJ2-5|TRBV7-9
TGTGCCAGCAGCTTAGGAGCGAAACAAGAGACCCAGTACTTC
CASSLGAKQETQYF
>TRBD2|NA|TRBJ2-3|TRBV20-1
TGCAGTGCTAGAGATCGGGAGGGTGTTTTCCAAGATACGCAGTATTTT
CSARDREGVFQDTQYF
>TRBD2|few|TRBJ2-1|TRBV6-5
TGTGCCAGCAGTTACGTGACAGCGGGAGCCCTCAATGAGCAGTTCTTC
CASSYVTAGALNEQFF
>NA|NA|TRBJ1-6|TRBV27
TGTGCCGGTTCGGGAGGGCCTAATTCACCCCTCCACTTT
CAGSGGPNSPLHF
>NA|NA|TRBJ1-2|TRBV6-1
TGTGCCAGCAGCAAATACGACAGAGACGCCTATGGCTACACCTTC
CASSKYDRDAYGYTF
>NA|NA|TRBJ2-7|TRBV12-3/TRBV12-4
TGTGCCAGCAGTCCCGGAACAGCCGAGCAGTACTTC
CASSPGTAEQYF
>TRBD1|NA|TRBJ2-7|TRBV7-8
TGTGCCAGCAGCGCTATGGGACAGGAGATCTCCTACGAGCAGTACTTC
CASSAMGQEISYEQYF
>TRBD1|NA|TRBJ1-2|TRBV12-3/TRBV12-4
TGTGCCAGCAGTACAGAAAGGGACAGGGGCTATGGCTACACCTTC
CASSTERDRGYGYTF
>NA|few|TRBJ1-1|TRBV12-3/TRBV12-4
TGTGCCAGCACCCGGGGGGGGGGAACTGAAGCTTTCTTT
CASTRGGGTEAFF
>NA|few|TRBJ2-1|TRBV7-3
TGTGCCAGCAGCCCCCGGAAGGGGGGATACAATGAGCAGTTCTTC
CASSPRKGGYNEQFF
>NA|many|TRBJ2-1|TRBV20-1
TGCAGTGCTAGGACTATAGGGACACCGTACAATGAGCAGTTCTTC
CSARTIGTPYNEQFF
>NA|few|TRBJ1-2|TRBV5-5
TGTGCCAGCAGCTTTGCGACACGGGAGCCCAACTATGGCTACACCTTC
CASSFATREPNYGYTF
>NA|NA|TRBJ1-2|TRBV4-2
TGTGCCAGCGGCCAAGACCGGTCCCAGCGCGCTAACTATGGCTACACCTTC
CASGQDRSQRANYGYTF
>NA|few|TRBJ2-1|TRBV7-9
TGTGCCAGCAGCCGGCACGAAAATAAGCCCTCCTACAATGAGCAGTTCTTC
CASSRHENKPSYNEQFF
>NA|NA|TRBJ1-2|TRBV5-1
TGCGCCAGCAGCCAGGCGCCAGTAGCTAACTATGGCTACACCTTC
CASSQAPVANYGYTF
>TRBD1|NA|TRBJ1-2|TRBV20-1
TGCAGTGCACCTGAACAGGGGGGCTACACCTTC
CSAPEQGGYTF
>NA|few|TRBJ2-7|TRBV6-5
TGTGCCAGCAGTTACTCCGACAGCTCCTACGAGCAGTACTTC
CASSYSDSSYEQYF